This TCR beta chain was profiled in a study of identifying expanded T cells in peripheral blood. Trimming removed 6 bases at V and 4 bases at J, with 16 bases between. The CDR3 covers 16 residues. Germline lookup yields CDR1 SGHTA and CDR2 FQGTGA. The protocol was immunoSEQ multiplex PCR, while the TCRdb copy is restricted to in-frame clones and leaves out a portion. The sample records about 89,000 clones, 70% to 90% being singletons. Collection occurred without any documented infections or immune events in donors. The TCR was taken from a person aged 18 to 75 in good health. The sequencing sample was made of blood. The J gene is TRBJ2-6, the V gene TRBV7-3; D possibly uses TRBD1 or TRBD2 (6 bases each). Here the CDR3 DNA reads TGTGCCAGCAGTACCCTCGGGGGCACCGGGGCCAACGTCCTGACTTTC. Protein: CASSTLGGTGANVLTF. Supplemented by reference TRBV7-3 and TRBJ2-6, the full variable domain reads GAGVSQTPSNKVTEKGKYVELRCDPISGHTALYWYRQSLGQGPEFLIYFQGTGAADDSGLPNDRFFAVRPEGSVSTLKIQRTERGDSAVYLCASSTLGGTGANVLTFGAGSRLTVL.